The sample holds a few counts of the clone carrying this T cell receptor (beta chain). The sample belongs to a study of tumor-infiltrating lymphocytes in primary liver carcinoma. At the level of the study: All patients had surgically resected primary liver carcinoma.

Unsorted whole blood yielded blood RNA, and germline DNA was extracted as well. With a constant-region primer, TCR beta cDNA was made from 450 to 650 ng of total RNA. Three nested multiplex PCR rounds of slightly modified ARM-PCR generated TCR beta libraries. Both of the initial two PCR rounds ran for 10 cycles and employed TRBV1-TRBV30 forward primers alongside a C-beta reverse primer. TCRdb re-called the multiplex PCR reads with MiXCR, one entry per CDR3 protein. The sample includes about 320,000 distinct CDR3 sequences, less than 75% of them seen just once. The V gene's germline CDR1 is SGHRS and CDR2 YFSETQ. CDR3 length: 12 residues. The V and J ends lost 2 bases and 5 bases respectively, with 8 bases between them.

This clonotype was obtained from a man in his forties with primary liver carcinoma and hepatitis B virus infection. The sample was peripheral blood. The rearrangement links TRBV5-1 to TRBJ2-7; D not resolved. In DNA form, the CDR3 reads TGCGCCAGCAGCTTCGAAGGAGACGAGCAGTACTTC. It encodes CASSFEGDEQYF.